This TCR beta chain was found in a study of T cell responses to AZD1222 COVID-19 vaccine. A note on this clone: What it binds is not known.

General study results and limits: Spike-wide coverage was observed for vaccine-associated CD4 TCRs, with dominant responses at 160-218 and 743-854. Only 5 or 6 people who got AZD1222 tested seropositive at baseline. None of the repertoires were sampled until the peak T cell response had passed. Within unmutated variant regions lay the reported targets of nearly half of spike-specific TCRs.

V lost 1 base, J lost 1 base, and 7 bases lay in between. Germline CDR1 and CDR2: SGHNT and YENEEA. This CDR3 has 14 amino acids. Sequencing used immunoSEQ multiplex PCR; TCRdb keeps in-frame clones, though not all of them. The repertoire holds approximately 97,000 clones, with over 80% as singletons. Sample: peripheral blood, taken on day 0 of AZD1222 vaccination. The TCR sequence derives from an adult in good health. The chain couples TRBV11-3 to TRBJ2-5, with D possibly TRBD1 on 6 matching bases. The CDR3 DNA is TGTGCCAGCAGCTTAGTAGGGGGCCAAGAGACCCAGTACTTC. It specifies CASSLVGGQETQYF.